This TCR beta chain was obtained from a study of spatial heterogeneity in lung cancer. Study-wide results and limits: Ubiquitous and regional expanded TCR counts tracked ubiquitous and regional nonsynonymous mutations, respectively. The study found that expanded intratumoral alpha and beta TCR counts tracked tumor mutation counts.

The V and J ends lost 0 bases and 3 bases respectively, with 11 bases between them. CDR3 length: 14 amino acids. Germline V gene sequence: CDR1 DFQATT, CDR2 SNEGSKA (reference sequence). This clonotype has at least ten counts. Its antigen is still unknown. TCRdb re-called the 5' RACE reads with MiXCR, one entry per CDR3 protein. The sample includes about 27,000 distinct CDR3 sequences, approximately 6.5% of them seen just once. This sample's time point: sample taken at primary tumor resection. The sequenced sample was lung tumor tissue, obtained at surgery. This TCR was recovered from a male donor with early-stage non-small cell lung cancer. The chain carries TRBV20-1 and TRBJ1-1, with D uncertain. The CDR3 is CSARDTGSHTEAFF. The CDR3 region has the DNA TGCAGTGCTAGAGATACCGGGTCCCACACTGAAGCTTTCTTT.